The clone carrying this T cell receptor (beta chain) was seen only once. The antigen remains undetermined. This CDR3 has 12 residues. Regulatory T cells were sorted from thawed PBMCs rested overnight at 37°C with around 200 IU/ml IL-2. This record comes from a study of Tregs in tolerant kidney transplant recipients. The study's findings and limits: This study did not directly address biological reproducibility.

The data were produced by immunoSEQ multiplex PCR, yet TCRdb's version contains in-frame clones alone and is incomplete. This repertoire shows some 74,000 clones, approximately 90% found once; its top ten account for 0.34%. This TCR came from a human donor who received a combined kidney and bone marrow transplant. The source material was Tregs from blood, sampled before the transplant. The V gene is TRBV21-1, the J gene TRBJ2-1; whether TRBD1, the table's D call, matches the DNA was not checked. TRBV21-1 is flagged as a pseudogene. The CDR3 bases are TGTGTTGGACAGGTCACCTACAATGAGCAGTTCTTC. Translation gives CVGQVTYNEQFF.